Detailed here is one T cell receptor beta chain. CDR3 size: 14 residues. Germline V gene lookup returns CDR1 SGHTA and CDR2 FQGNSA. V lost 5 bases and J lost 8, with 18 bases in between. The data are from a study of blood T cell repertoires in COVID-19. Turning to the study itself: Material from acute and convalescent COVID-19 was sourced from the United States, Italy and Spain.

This table comes from immunoSEQ multiplex PCR, and its TCRdb copy is limited to in-frame clones, with some not included. In the table there are 150,000 to 160,000 clones, approximately 82% of which are singletons. Input material: peripheral blood. The sequence was collected from a woman aged 50 to 60 with acute or convalescent COVID-19. The chain uses TRBV7-2 and TRBJ1-2; D may be TRBD1 (5 bases). The CDR3 coding sequence is TGTGCCAGCAGCGCTACTGGGCGCAGGGAAGGCTACACCTTC. Its translation is CASSATGRREGYTF.